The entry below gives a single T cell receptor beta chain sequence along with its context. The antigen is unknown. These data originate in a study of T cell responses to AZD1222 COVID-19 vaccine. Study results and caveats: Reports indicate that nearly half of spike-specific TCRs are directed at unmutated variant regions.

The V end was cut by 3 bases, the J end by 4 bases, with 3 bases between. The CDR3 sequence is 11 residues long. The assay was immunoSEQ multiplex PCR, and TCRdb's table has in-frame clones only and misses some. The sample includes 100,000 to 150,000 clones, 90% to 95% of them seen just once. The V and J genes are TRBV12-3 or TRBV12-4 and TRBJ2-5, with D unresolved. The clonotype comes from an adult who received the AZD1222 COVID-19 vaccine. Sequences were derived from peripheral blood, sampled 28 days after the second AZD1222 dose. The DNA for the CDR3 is TGTGCCAGCAGTTTCGGAGAGACCCAGTACTTC. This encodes CASSFGETQYF.